These T cell receptor beta chains were read from a single sample in a study of T-cell memory formation after mild COVID-19. TCRdb ran MiXCR on the 5' RACE reads and lists one entry per CDR3 protein. The data show 280,000 or so distinct CDR3 sequences, 8.2% seen once. What was sequenced was PBMCs or a T cell subset sorted from them (not recorded which). These TCRs come from a man aged 18-30 years who had mild COVID-19 (a few samples of this study predate the infection). Cell type and time point are not known. Each CDR3 is given with its conserved first and last residue. The D gene is left open where the match is weak. A clone size is listed for some rows: how often the clone was seen (once, few, many), or a class if it is expanded.

V: TRBV28
size: few
D: NA
J: TRBJ1-2
CDR3: CATTGRYYGYTF
DNA: TGTGCCACTACGGGCAGATACTATGGCTACACCTTC

V: TRBV4-3
size: many
D: TRBD1
J: TRBJ2-5
CDR3: CASSQTWGTGVQETQYF
DNA: TGCGCCAGCAGCCAAACCTGGGGGACAGGGGTACAAGAGACCCAGTACTTC

V: TRBV5-4
size: many
D: NA
J: TRBJ2-3
CDR3: CASSLVTGRDTQYF
DNA: TGTGCCAGCAGCTTGGTTACGGGAAGGGATACGCAGTATTTT

V: TRBV9
size: few
D: NA
J: TRBJ2-1
CDR3: CASSVGATYYNEQFF
DNA: TGTGCCAGCAGCGTAGGGGCAACCTACTACAATGAGCAGTTCTTC

V: TRBV20-1
size: NA
D: NA
J: TRBJ2-1
CDR3: CSARALASFYNEQFF
DNA: TGCAGTGCTAGGGCCCTAGCGTCGTTCTACAATGAGCAGTTCTTC

V: TRBV27
size: NA
D: TRBD2
J: TRBJ2-2
CDR3: CASSSLGLEGTSGRELFF
DNA: TGTGCCAGCAGTTCCTTGGGACTAGAGGGAACCTCGGGCCGGGAGCTGTTTTTT

V: TRBV24-1
size: few
D: NA
J: TRBJ2-3
CDR3: CAPARSQGCTDTQYF
DNA: TGTGCCCCCGCCCGGTCACAGGGATGCACAGATACGCAGTATTTT

V: TRBV6-1
size: few
D: NA
J: TRBJ1-5
CDR3: CASSEAGRGYQPQHF
DNA: TGTGCCAGCAGTGAAGCGGGTAGGGGGTATCAGCCCCAGCATTTT

V: TRBV12-3/TRBV12-4
size: many
D: TRBD2
J: TRBJ2-1
CDR3: CASSFGTSGGAGEQFF
DNA: TGTGCCAGCAGCTTCGGGACTAGCGGGGGGGCAGGTGAGCAGTTCTTC

V: TRBV6-6
size: NA
D: TRBD1
J: TRBJ1-5
CDR3: CASSYPRQGSQPQHF
DNA: TGTGCCAGCAGTTACCCGCGACAGGGAAGTCAGCCCCAGCATTTT

V: TRBV30
size: NA
D: TRBD2
J: TRBJ2-1
CDR3: CAWSDPTTSGGVREQFF
DNA: TGTGCCTGGAGTGACCCCACAACTAGCGGGGGGGTTCGTGAGCAGTTCTTC

V: TRBV7-2
size: few
D: NA
J: TRBJ2-2
CDR3: CASSLDERRINTGELFF
DNA: TGTGCCAGCAGCTTAGACGAGCGGAGGATTAACACCGGGGAGCTGTTTTTT

V: TRBV7-6
size: many
D: NA
J: TRBJ2-7
CDR3: CASSLPGGGEQYF
DNA: TGTGCCAGCAGCTTACCCGGGGGCGGCGAGCAGTACTTC

V: TRBV12-3/TRBV12-4
size: many
D: NA
J: TRBJ2-7
CDR3: CASSLQGQQGEQYF
DNA: TGTGCCAGCAGTTTACAAGGGCAGCAGGGAGAGCAGTACTTC

V: TRBV28
size: NA
D: TRBD1
J: TRBJ2-3
CDR3: CASRPTGRGDTQYF
DNA: TGTGCCAGCAGGCCGACAGGGCGCGGAGATACGCAGTATTTT

V: TRBV6-5
size: NA
D: TRBD1
J: TRBJ1-2
CDR3: CASSYGTAPYGYTF
DNA: TGTGCCAGCAGCTACGGGACAGCCCCCTATGGCTACACCTTC

V: TRBV5-1
size: many
D: TRBD2
J: TRBJ2-7
CDR3: CASGAGTSGGEQYF
DNA: TGCGCCAGCGGGGCCGGGACTAGCGGAGGCGAGCAGTACTTC

V: TRBV7-3
size: NA
D: NA
J: TRBJ2-7
CDR3: CASSPPGAPYEQYF
DNA: TGTGCCAGCAGCCCACCGGGGGCCCCCTACGAGCAGTACTTC

V: TRBV15
size: NA
D: NA
J: TRBJ1-4
CDR3: CATSEGVLNEKLFF
DNA: TGTGCCACCAGCGAGGGGGTACTAAATGAAAAACTGTTTTTT

V: TRBV4-3
size: few
D: TRBD1
J: TRBJ2-3
CDR3: CASSQDSRTGVMTDTQYF
DNA: TGCGCCAGCAGCCAAGATAGTAGGACAGGGGTTATGACAGATACGCAGTATTTT

V: TRBV27
size: NA
D: TRBD2
J: TRBJ2-2
CDR3: CASTLLAGWDTGELFF
DNA: TGTGCCAGCACTCTTCTAGCGGGGTGGGACACCGGGGAGCTGTTTTTT

V: TRBV4-1
size: NA
D: TRBD1
J: TRBJ2-1
CDR3: CASSLQGARSYNEQFF
DNA: TGCGCCAGCAGCTTACAGGGGGCACGGTCCTACAATGAGCAGTTCTTC

V: TRBV6-5
size: few
D: NA
J: TRBJ2-2
CDR3: CASSYSGRGELFF
DNA: TGTGCCAGCAGTTATTCTGGGCGCGGGGAGCTGTTTTTT

V: TRBV6-2/TRBV6-3
size: few
D: TRBD1
J: TRBJ1-5
CDR3: CASSHRDRGGQPQHF
DNA: TGTGCCAGCAGTCACCGGGACAGGGGTGGTCAGCCCCAGCATTTT

V: TRBV6-4
size: few
D: NA
J: TRBJ1-1
CDR3: CASTGPRRTNNTEAFF
DNA: TGTGCCAGCACGGGTCCCCGGCGGACTAACAACACTGAAGCTTTCTTT

V: TRBV5-6
size: few
D: TRBD1
J: TRBJ2-5
CDR3: CASSRDRVGGETQYF
DNA: TGTGCCAGCAGCCGAGACAGGGTTGGTGGAGAGACCCAGTACTTC

V: TRBV11-3
size: NA
D: TRBD1
J: TRBJ2-7
CDR3: CASSLGPGQSYEQYF
DNA: TGTGCCAGCAGCTTAGGACCGGGACAGTCCTACGAGCAGTACTTC

V: TRBV20-1
size: many
D: TRBD1
J: TRBJ2-1
CDR3: CSARTGGSYNEQFF
DNA: TGCAGTGCTAGAACAGGGGGCAGCTACAATGAGCAGTTCTTC

V: TRBV10-2
size: few
D: NA
J: TRBJ2-1
CDR3: CASRPHGGVNEQFF
DNA: TGCGCCAGCAGGCCCCACGGCGGGGTCAATGAGCAGTTCTTC

V: TRBV5-1
size: few
D: NA
J: TRBJ2-5
CDR3: CASSIGPEGGQETQYF
DNA: TGCGCCAGCAGCATAGGCCCAGAGGGGGGCCAAGAGACCCAGTACTTC

V: TRBV29-1
size: few
D: TRBD1
J: TRBJ2-5
CDR3: CSVDQGVWETQYF
DNA: TGCAGCGTTGATCAGGGGGTTTGGGAGACCCAGTACTTC

V: TRBV7-8
size: few
D: NA
J: TRBJ2-7
CDR3: CASSRLGGSNYEQYF
DNA: TGTGCCAGCAGCCGATTGGGGGGAAGTAACTACGAGCAGTACTTC

V: TRBV11-2
size: many
D: NA
J: TRBJ2-3
CDR3: CASSLVGGSFTDTQYF
DNA: TGTGCCAGCAGCTTAGTTGGGGGGTCTTTCACAGATACGCAGTATTTT

V: TRBV5-8
size: few
D: TRBD2
J: TRBJ2-3
CDR3: CASSLAGEGDTQYF
DNA: TGTGCCAGCAGCCTAGCGGGGGAGGGAGATACGCAGTATTTT

V: TRBV7-9
size: NA
D: NA
J: TRBJ2-2
CDR3: CASRFDTGELFF
DNA: TGTGCCAGCAGGTTCGACACCGGGGAGCTGTTTTTT

V: TRBV28
size: few
D: NA
J: TRBJ1-1
CDR3: CASSLSVRMNTEAFF
DNA: TGTGCCAGCAGTTTATCTGTCAGAATGAACACTGAAGCTTTCTTT